Listed here are 14 T cell receptor beta chains from one sample, sequenced in a study of cytotoxic CD8 clonotypes in ibrutinib-treated CLL. The table came from immunoSEQ multiplex PCR; TCRdb's copy has only in-frame clones and leaves some out. The sample holds roughly 180,000 clones, about 72% seen once. Here the sequenced sample was PBMCs, taken after 24 months of ibrutinib treatment. The receptors come from a human donor with chronic lymphocytic leukemia.

The CDR3 spells CSVEGGGSYNEQFF. As DNA, the CDR3 is TGCAGCGTTGAAGGAGGAGGATCCTACAATGAGCAGTTCTTC. The chain couples TRBV29-1 to TRBJ2-1; TRBD2 might be the D (5 bases). The germline V gene has CDR1 SQVTM and CDR2 ANQGSEA. Trimming removed 1 base at V and 1 base at J, with 8 bases between. This CDR3 region has 14 residues.

The gene calls are TRBV5-1 and TRBJ2-1, with TRBD2 identical over 10 bases. This CDR3 has 17 amino acids. Germline V gene data show CDR1 as SGHRS and CDR2 as YFSETQ. V lost 0 bases to trimming and J lost 2 bases; unmatched junction nucleotides: 5. This CDR3 is CASSLGQTSGPYNEQFF. CDR3 bases: TGCGCCAGCAGCTTGGGACAGACTAGCGGGCCCTACAATGAGCAGTTCTTC.

The V and J genes are TRBV27 and TRBJ2-7; 7 positions agree with TRBD2. The ends lost 0 bases at V and 6 bases at J; junction bases unmatched: 5. The CDR3 spans 14 residues. Germline V gene data show CDR1 as MNHEY and CDR2 as SMNVEV (reference sequence). CDR3 sequence (DNA): TGTGCCAGCAGTTTATCCGTGCGCGGGGGCGAGCAGTACTTC. It is translated as CASSLSVRGGEQYF.

V usage is TRBV6-5 and J usage is TRBJ2-7, with D possibly matching TRBD1 (6 bases). CDR3 length equals 14 residues. In germline, CDR1 is MNHEY, CDR2 SVGAGI. V was trimmed by 7 bases and J by 3 bases, leaving 16 bases between them. This chain's CDR3 is CASTETGNLYEQYF. CDR3 in DNA: TGTGCCAGCACCGAAACAGGGAATCTCTACGAGCAGTACTTC.

The J gene is TRBJ2-3, the V gene TRBV7-6, with TRBD2 as a possible D gene (5 bases). The CDR3 contains 15 residues. In germline, CDR1 is SGHVS, CDR2 FNYEAQ. The V gene lost 6 bases and the J gene lost 2 bases, with 15 bases spanning the gap. CDR3: CASRIDIRDTDTQYF. In nucleotides, the CDR3 is TGTGCCAGCAGGATCGATATCCGGGACACAGATACGCAGTATTTT.

This clone was seen a handful of times. As DNA, the CDR3 is TGTGCCATCACCTCAAACTCGGGGGATAAATTCTTC. It specifies CAITSNSGDKFF. J is TRBJ2-1 and V is TRBV10-3; possible D gene TRBD2, 6 bases. V lost 7 bases and J 16 bases, leaving 20 bases between the germline ends. Germline-derived CDR1 and CDR2 are ENHRY and SYGVKD. The CDR3 is 12 amino acids.

With regard to this clone: Other DNA variants within this sample encode the same CDR3. V and J are TRBV25-1 and TRBJ1-1; D possibly corresponds to TRBD1 (5 bases). Trimming took 2 bases from V and 5 from J, leaving 12 bases between them. Per the germline V gene, CDR1 is MGHDK and CDR2 is SYGVNS. The CDR3 is 14 residues long. The CDR3 nucleotides read TGTGCCAGCAGTGAAGGGCAGGGTCGAACTGAAGCTTTCTTT. It translates to CASSEGQGRTEAFF.

The J gene is TRBJ1-1, the V gene TRBV29-1; no firm D call. The germline CDR1 and CDR2 sequences are SQVTM and ANQGSEA. The CDR3 sequence is 12 residues long. The V and J ends lost 6 bases and 1 base respectively, with 9 bases between them. The CDR3 sequence: CSVSQWNTEAFF. CDR3 DNA sequence: TGCAGCGTCTCCCAGTGGAACACTGAAGCTTTCTTT.

This chain joins TRBV19 and TRBJ2-7, with a weak D call TRBD1 (6 bases). Trimming shortened V by 5 bases and J by 4 bases, and 15 bases separated the two germline ends. The germline V gene encodes CDR1 LNHDA and CDR2 SQIVND (reference sequence). The CDR3 spans 14 residues. The CDR3 sequence: CASSPRTVPYEQYF. CDR3 sequence (DNA): TGTGCCAGTAGTCCCCGGACAGTGCCGTACGAGCAGTACTTC.

V usage is TRBV15 and J usage is TRBJ2-3; 10 positions agree with TRBD2. CDR3 size: 18 residues. V dropped 1 base and J dropped 2; count of bases not matched to a gene: 9. Looked up from germline, CDR1 is LNHNV and CDR2 is YYDKDF (reference sequence). The DNA of the CDR3 is TGTGCCACCAGCAGAGGATCTTTAGCGGGAGGTCTCACAGATACGCAGTATTTT. This sequence encodes CATSRGSLAGGLTDTQYF.

This chain joins TRBV19 and TRBJ2-7; 7 nucleotides line up with TRBD1. Germline loops: CDR1 LNHDA, CDR2 SQIVND (reference sequence). The V and J ends lost 5 bases and 2 bases, in that order; junction bases with no gene match: 3. The CDR3 loop spans 13 amino acids. CDR3 loop: CASSVGTAYEQYF. CDR3 nucleotides: TGTGCCAGTAGTGTTGGGACAGCCTACGAGCAGTACTTC.

This chain joins TRBV14 and TRBJ2-1, with 7 bases that match TRBD2. The CDR3 length is 15 residues. Germline loops: CDR1 SGHDN, CDR2 FVKESK. The V and J ends lost 1 base and 10 bases, in that order; junction bases with no gene match: 10. This chain's CDR3 is CASSQVGLEGLEQFF. CDR3 DNA sequence: TGTGCCAGCAGCCAAGTCGGACTAGAGGGATTAGAGCAGTTCTTC.

The chain links TRBV6-5 to TRBJ1-1; D call uncertain. The CDR3 has 14 residues. CDR1 is MNHEY and CDR2 is SVGAGI in the germline V gene. Trimming left V 2 bases short and J 6 bases short, with 13 bases between. CDR3 sequence: CASSYGQARAEAFF. CDR3 bases: TGTGCCAGCAGTTACGGGCAGGCTCGCGCTGAAGCTTTCTTT.

The gene calls are TRBV11-3 and TRBJ2-4, with 7 bases fitting TRBD1. Trimming removed 5 bases from V and 7 bases from J; junction bases left unmatched: 5. CDR1 is SGHNT, CDR2 YENEEA, per germline. The CDR3 length is 13 residues. This CDR3 reads CASSEVRGNIQYF. The CDR3 nucleotides read TGTGCCAGCAGCGAGGTCAGGGGGAACATTCAGTACTTC.